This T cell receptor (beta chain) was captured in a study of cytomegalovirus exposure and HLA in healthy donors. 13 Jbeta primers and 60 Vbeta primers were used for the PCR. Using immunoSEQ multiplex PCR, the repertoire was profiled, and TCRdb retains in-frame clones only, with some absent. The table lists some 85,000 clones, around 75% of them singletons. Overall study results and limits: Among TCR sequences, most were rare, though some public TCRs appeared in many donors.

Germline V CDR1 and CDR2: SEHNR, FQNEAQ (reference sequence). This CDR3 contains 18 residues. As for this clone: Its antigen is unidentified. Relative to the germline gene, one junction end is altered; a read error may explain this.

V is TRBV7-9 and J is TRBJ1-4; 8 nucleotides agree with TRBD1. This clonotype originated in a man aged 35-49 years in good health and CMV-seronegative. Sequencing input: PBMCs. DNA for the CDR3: TGTTCCAGCAGCGCTAGCCTAGGACAGGGCACAACTAATGAAAAACTGTTTTTT. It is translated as CSSSASLGQGTTNEKLFF.